This record looks at one TCR beta chain sequence and its context. The target antigen is unknown. The sample comes from a study of T cell responses to AZD1222 COVID-19 vaccine. The study's findings and limits: Seropositive AZD1222 recipients at baseline numbered only five or six. The study reported that nearly half of spike-specific TCRs target unmutated variant regions. Every sample of the repertoires postdated the peak T cell response.

The CDR3 length is 9 residues. Per the germline V gene, CDR1 is KGHDR and CDR2 is SFDVKD. V was trimmed by 9 bases and J by 14 bases, leaving 12 bases between them. Using immunoSEQ multiplex PCR, the repertoire was profiled, and TCRdb retains in-frame clones only, with some absent. Of about 60,000 clones in the sample, approximately 80% were seen once. V and J are TRBV24-1 and TRBJ1-2, with D unresolved. This TCR was recovered from an adult who received the AZD1222 COVID-19 vaccine. The sequencing here drew on peripheral blood, taken 28 days after the second AZD1222 dose. This chain's CDR3 is CATVRAATF. The DNA for the CDR3 is TGTGCCACCGTCCGGGCCGCGACCTTC.